A single sample is the source of the 20 T cell receptor beta chains below, sequenced in a study of blood T cell repertoires in COVID-19. Profiling relied on immunoSEQ multiplex PCR, and the TCRdb table lists in-frame clones only, not all of them. The table has roughly 140,000 clones, over 80% seen once; the top ten hold around 1.7%. The sample was peripheral blood. These receptors all stem from a woman between 50 and 59 years old with acute or convalescent COVID-19.

The rearrangement links TRBV7-2 to TRBJ2-1; D is perhaps TRBD2 (6 bases). CDR3 size: 16 residues. The germline V gene has CDR1 SGHTA and CDR2 FQGNSA. V lost 1 base to trimming and J lost 4 bases, with 14 bases between them. The CDR3 is CASSLDAPGVYNEQFF. The CDR3 DNA reads as TGTGCCAGCAGCTTAGATGCCCCGGGAGTTTACAATGAGCAGTTCTTC.

This rearrangement joins TRBV2 to TRBJ2-1; 14 bases map to TRBD2. V lost 5 bases and J lost 3; bases outside the gene matches: 6. CDR1 SNHLY and CDR2 FYNNEI come from the germline V gene. The CDR3 runs 17 residues. The chain's CDR3 is CASSYSGLAGVYNEQFF. The CDR3 DNA reads TGTGCCAGCAGTTACTCGGGACTAGCGGGGGTCTACAATGAGCAGTTCTTC.

The chain couples TRBV4-1 to TRBJ1-6; D perhaps matches TRBD1 (6 bases). Deletions cut 4 bases from V and 9 bases from J, with 10 bases between. The CDR3 loop spans 13 amino acids. Germline V CDR1 and CDR2: MGHRA, YSYEKL. The CDR3 DNA reads TGCGCCAGCAGCCCGGGGGGGCTTTCACCCCTCCACTTT. Protein sequence: CASSPGGLSPLHF.

This clone showed up just once. CDR3 residues: CSASHSLAGGPEQFF. In DNA, the CDR3 is TGCAGTGCTAGTCATAGTCTAGCGGGAGGTCCTGAGCAGTTCTTC. The chain carries TRBV20-1 and TRBJ2-1, with 11 bases matching TRBD2. The CDR3 contains 15 residues. Germline CDR1 reads DFQATT; CDR2 reads SNEGSKA (reference sequence). Trimming at V came to 3 bases and at J to 9 bases, leaving 10 bases not matched to a gene.

The chain carries TRBV19 and TRBJ1-1, with D perhaps TRBD1 (5 bases). The V gene's germline CDR1 is LNHDA and CDR2 SQIVND (reference sequence). V dropped 0 bases and J dropped 7 bases, with 9 bases sitting between them. The CDR3 extends over 13 amino acids. CDR3 protein: CASSIDPGLEAFF. The DNA for the CDR3 is TGTGCCAGTAGTATAGACCCGGGACTTGAAGCTTTCTTT.

This clone was seen a handful of times. The CDR3 here is CASSPRQGRNTGELFF. Here the CDR3 DNA reads TGTGCCAGCAGCCCCCGACAGGGGAGGAACACCGGGGAGCTGTTTTTT. The genes are TRBV7-6 and TRBJ2-2; 8 bases map to TRBD1. CDR3 length: 16 amino acids. Unmatched junction bases numbered 6, after V lost 5 bases and J lost 1 base. Germline CDR1 is SGHVS and CDR2 is FNYEAQ.

The rearrangement links TRBV10-1 to TRBJ2-1; TRBD2 agrees at 9 bases. Germline lookup yields CDR1 WNHNN and CDR2 SYGVQD (reference sequence). The CDR3 is made up of 15 amino acids. With 6 bases clipped from V and 7 bases from J, the junction kept 10 bases outside the gene matches. CDR3 sequence (DNA): TGCGCCAGCAGCAACGAAGGACTAGCGCTGAATGAGCAGTTCTTC. Amino acids: CASSNEGLALNEQFF.

The chain employs TRBV5-6 and TRBJ1-4, with D hard to call. Deletions cut 3 bases from V and 3 bases from J, with 9 bases between. The CDR3 has 14 amino acids. CDR1 is SGHDT and CDR2 is YYEEEE in the germline V gene. The CDR3 nucleotides read TGTGCCAGCAGCTCCGGGTATTCTAATGAAAAACTGTTTTTT. Translating it yields CASSSGYSNEKLFF.

This chain connects TRBV19 to TRBJ2-1; 8 bases agree with TRBD2. V shed 5 bases and J 3 bases; nucleotides not matched to a gene: 9. The CDR3 contains 16 residues. The V gene's germline CDR1 is LNHDA and CDR2 SQIVND (reference sequence). The CDR3 region is CASSVTLAGFYNEQFF. For the CDR3, the DNA is TGTGCCAGTAGTGTGACGTTAGCGGGGTTCTACAATGAGCAGTTCTTC.

The J gene is TRBJ1-5, the V gene TRBV7-9, with D unclear. Germline-derived CDR1 and CDR2 are SEHNR and FQNEAQ (reference sequence). This CDR3 has 15 amino acids. V was trimmed by 1 base and J by 3 bases, leaving 10 bases between them. CDR3 loop: CASSLEGSYNQPQHF. The DNA for the CDR3 is TGTGCCAGCAGCTTAGAAGGGAGTTACAATCAGCCCCAGCATTTT.

This clone was observed a single time. This chain connects TRBV11-2 to TRBJ2-5; D may be TRBD1 (6 bases). V lost 0 bases to trimming and J lost 4 bases, with 15 bases between them. This CDR3 region has 16 residues. CDR1 is SGHAT and CDR2 is FQNNGV in the germline V gene. CDR3 nucleotides: TGTGCCAGCAGCTTAGATGGCCAGGGGCGAGGAGAGACCCAGTACTTC. This encodes CASSLDGQGRGETQYF. Full variable domain (remainder filled in from reference TRBV11-2 and TRBJ2-5): EAGVAQSPRYKIIEKRQSVAFWCNPISGHATLYWYQQILGQGPKLLIQFQNNGVVDDSQLPKDRFSAERLKGVDSTLKIQPAKLEDSAVYLCASSLDGQGRGETQYFGPGTRLLVL.

The chain carries TRBV29-1 and TRBJ1-2; 8 bases are shared with TRBD1. The V and J ends lost 1 base and 7 bases, in that order; junction bases with no gene match: 5. The CDR3 consists of 13 residues. Germline CDR1 and CDR2: SQVTM and ANQGSEA. CDR3 in amino acids: CSVEGEQGAGYTF. The CDR3, as DNA: TGCAGCGTTGAAGGAGAGCAGGGGGCTGGCTACACCTTC.

The chain couples TRBV7-9 to TRBJ2-5; 12 positions match TRBD2. The length of the CDR3 is 17 residues. J lost 0 bases, V lost 5 bases, and 7 bases had no gene match. Looked up from germline, CDR1 is SEHNR and CDR2 is FQNEAQ (reference sequence). CDR3 protein: CASSHLAGGPYQETQYF. The CDR3 DNA follows: TGTGCCAGCAGCCACCTAGCGGGAGGGCCATACCAAGAGACCCAGTACTTC.

The chain carries TRBV5-6 and TRBJ1-6; a weak D match, TRBD1 (6 bases). The germline V gene encodes CDR1 SGHDT and CDR2 YYEEEE. Trimming stripped 4 bases from V and 6 bases from J, with 11 bases between. The CDR3 length is 14 residues. CDR3 DNA: TGTGCCAGCAGCCTAGACAGGTCTAATTCACCCCTCCACTTT. Translating gives CASSLDRSNSPLHF.

The V and J genes are TRBV12-3 or TRBV12-4 and TRBJ2-7; 8 bases match TRBD2. V shed 7 bases and J 5 bases; nucleotides not matched to a gene: 7. The CDR3 consists of 13 residues. Here the CDR3 reads CASNPGGGHEQYF. The DNA of the CDR3 is TGTGCCAGCAACCCCGGGGGGGGCCACGAGCAGTACTTC.

The rearrangement joins TRBV2 to TRBJ1-2; 7 nucleotides align to TRBD1. The CDR3 length is 15 residues. V was pared by 6 bases and J by 0 bases, with 7 bases of the junction left unmatched. Germline lookup yields CDR1 SNHLY and CDR2 FYNNEI. The CDR3 nucleotides read TGTGCCAGCAGCATTCTGGGGACAGCTAACTATGGCTACACCTTC. This gives the protein CASSILGTANYGYTF.

The rearrangement links TRBV18 to TRBJ1-1; D gene unclear. The V and J ends lost 4 bases and 1 base respectively, with 4 bases between them. This CDR3 contains 12 residues. Germline V gene lookup returns CDR1 KGHSH and CDR2 LQKENI. The CDR3 nucleotides are TGTGCCAGCTCACGAGGGAACACTGAAGCTTTCTTT. Translated: CASSRGNTEAFF.

The rearrangement uses TRBV25-1 and TRBJ1-2; unclear D gene. The CDR3 is 11 residues long. Trimming removed 8 bases from V and 8 bases from J, with 12 bases in between. CDR1 is MGHDK, CDR2 SYGVNS, per germline. CDR3 nucleotides: TGTGCCAGCGGAGCAACGCTAGGCTACACCTTC. It codes for CASGATLGYTF.

The chain joins TRBV6-5 to TRBJ1-1, with 7 bases aligning to TRBD1. Trimming cost V 9 bases and J 6 bases; bases outside gene matches: 13. The CDR3 sequence is 14 residues long. From germline, CDR1 is MNHEY and CDR2 SVGAGI. CDR3 coding DNA: TGTGCCAGTAGGGACAGATACGAAGTCGCTGAAGCTTTCTTT. Amino acids: CASRDRYEVAEAFF.

This clone came up once. The V call is TRBV24-1, the J call TRBJ2-2, with D perhaps TRBD1 (5 bases). V gave up 6 bases and J gave up 1 base, with 8 bases separating them. Germline V lookup: CDR1 KGHDR, CDR2 SFDVKD. The CDR3 covers 14 residues. The CDR3 loop reads CATSRTQNTGELFF. The CDR3 DNA sequence: TGTGCCACCAGTAGGACACAGAACACCGGGGAGCTGTTTTTT.